The sequence of this T cell receptor beta chain was determined in a study of CD8 T cells in ankylosing spondylitis. Study-wide points: Some of the motif variants had earlier been found in reactive arthritis patients' fluid and blood.

Only a few counts were recorded for this clonotype. Antigen unknown. Using its own MiXCR run on the 5' RACE reads, TCRdb lists one record per CDR3 protein. The sample holds roughly 160,000 distinct CDR3 sequences; 9.8% are singletons and the top ten take about 15%. The sample taken for sequencing was blood, either unsorted or a sorted T cell fraction (not recorded which). This clonotype was sampled from a female donor with ankylosing spondylitis or in good health (not recorded which).

The CDR3 DNA reads as TGTGCCAGCAGCTTAGGAGGACTAGACCAAGAGACCCAGTACTTC. Amino acids: CASSLGGLDQETQYF. The chain has TRBV7-8 and TRBJ2-5, with TRBD2 matching 7 bases. The CDR3 covers 15 residues. Per germline, CDR1 SGHVS and CDR2 FQNEAQ. J gave up 0 bases and V 1 base, and 2 bases lay outside the gene matches.